This T cell receptor (beta chain) was captured in a study of CD8+CD57+ T cells in acquired aplastic anemia. Looking at the study overall: The sorted CD4+ and CD8+ cells yielded an average about 3.3 ug of DNA. Notes on the study in general: The study identified roughly 31 CD8+ CDR3 sequences shared by patients and controls.

With respect to this clonotype: Its target is unknown.

Both TCR beta VDJ combination and CDR3 sequence profiling were carried out. Genomic DNA was the template for this profiling. TCRdb used MiXCR to reprocess the reads, holding one entry per CDR3 protein. The sample lists about 170,000 distinct CDR3 sequences, 55% to 70% seen once, with around 45% in the top ten. The CDR3 contains 14 residues. The germline gives CDR1 DFQATT, CDR2 SNEGSKA (reference sequence). V gave up 6 bases and J gave up 4 bases; unmatched junction bases: 5. Sequenced: sorted CD4+, CD8+, or CD8+CD57+ T cells (not recorded which) from PBMCs. This sequence was found in a human donor in good health. The chain couples TRBV20-1 to TRBJ2-5, with 13 positions matching TRBD2. CDR3 coding DNA: TGCAGTGCATCGACTAGCGGGGGGAGAGAGACCCAGTACTTC. Protein sequence: CSASTSGGRETQYF.